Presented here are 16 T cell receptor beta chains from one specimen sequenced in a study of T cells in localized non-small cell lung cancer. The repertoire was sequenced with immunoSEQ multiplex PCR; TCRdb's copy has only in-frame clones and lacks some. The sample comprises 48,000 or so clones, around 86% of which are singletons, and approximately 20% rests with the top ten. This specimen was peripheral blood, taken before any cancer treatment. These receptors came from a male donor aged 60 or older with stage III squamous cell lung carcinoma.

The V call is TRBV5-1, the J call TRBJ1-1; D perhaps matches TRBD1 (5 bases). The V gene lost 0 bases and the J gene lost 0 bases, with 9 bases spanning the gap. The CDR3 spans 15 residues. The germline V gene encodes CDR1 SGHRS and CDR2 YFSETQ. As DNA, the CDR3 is TGCGCCAGCAGCTTGGGACAGCTTATGAACACTGAAGCTTTCTTT. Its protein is CASSLGQLMNTEAFF.

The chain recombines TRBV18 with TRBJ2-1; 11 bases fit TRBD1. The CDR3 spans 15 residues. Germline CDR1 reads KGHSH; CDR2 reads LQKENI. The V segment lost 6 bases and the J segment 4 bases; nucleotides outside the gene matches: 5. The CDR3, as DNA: TGTGCCAGCTCCCCGGGACAGGGGGATTACAATGAGCAGTTCTTC. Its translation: CASSPGQGDYNEQFF.

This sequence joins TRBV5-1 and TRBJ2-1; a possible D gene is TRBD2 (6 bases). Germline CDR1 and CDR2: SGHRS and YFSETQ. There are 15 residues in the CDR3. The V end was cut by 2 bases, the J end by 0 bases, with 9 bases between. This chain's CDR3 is CASSFIADSYNEQFF. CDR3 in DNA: TGCGCCAGCAGCTTTATAGCGGACTCCTACAATGAGCAGTTCTTC.

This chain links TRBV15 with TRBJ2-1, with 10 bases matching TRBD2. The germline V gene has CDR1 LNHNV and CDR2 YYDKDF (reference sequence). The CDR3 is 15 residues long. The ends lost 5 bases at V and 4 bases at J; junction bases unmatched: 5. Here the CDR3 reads CATSGSGGAYNEQFF. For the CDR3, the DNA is TGTGCCACCAGCGGGAGCGGGGGGGCGTACAATGAGCAGTTCTTC.

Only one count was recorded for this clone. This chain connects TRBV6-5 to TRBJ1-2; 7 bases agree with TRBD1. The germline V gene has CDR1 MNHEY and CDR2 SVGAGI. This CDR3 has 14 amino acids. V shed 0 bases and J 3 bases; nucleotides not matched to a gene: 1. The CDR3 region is CASSYSGTDYGYTF. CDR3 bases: TGTGCCAGCAGTTACTCCGGGACAGACTATGGCTACACCTTC.

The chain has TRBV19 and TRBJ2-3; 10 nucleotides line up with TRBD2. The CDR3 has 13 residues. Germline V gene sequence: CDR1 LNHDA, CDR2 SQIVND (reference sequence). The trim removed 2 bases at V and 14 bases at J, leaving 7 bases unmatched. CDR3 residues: CASSIILAGVLYF. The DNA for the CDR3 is TGTGCCAGTAGTATAATCCTAGCGGGAGTTCTGTATTTT. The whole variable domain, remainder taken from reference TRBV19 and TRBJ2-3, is DGGITQSPKYLFRKEGQNVTLSCEQNLNHDAMYWYRQDPGQGLRLIYYSQIVNDFQKGDIAEGYSVSREKKESFPLTVTSAQKNPTAFYLCASSIILAGVLYFGPGTRLTVL.

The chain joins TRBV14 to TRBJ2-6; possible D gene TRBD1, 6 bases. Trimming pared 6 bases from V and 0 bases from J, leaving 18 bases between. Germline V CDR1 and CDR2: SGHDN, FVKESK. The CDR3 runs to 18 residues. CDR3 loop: CASSHRAPLRSGANVLTF. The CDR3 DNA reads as TGTGCCAGCAGTCACAGGGCCCCCTTACGCTCTGGGGCCAACGTCCTGACTTTC. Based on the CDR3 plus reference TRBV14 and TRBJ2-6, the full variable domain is EAGVTQFPSHSVIEKGQTVTLRCDPISGHDNLYWYRRVMGKEIKFLLHFVKESKQDESGMPNNRFLAERTGGTYSTLKVQPAELEDSGVYFCASSHRAPLRSGANVLTFGAGSRLTVL.

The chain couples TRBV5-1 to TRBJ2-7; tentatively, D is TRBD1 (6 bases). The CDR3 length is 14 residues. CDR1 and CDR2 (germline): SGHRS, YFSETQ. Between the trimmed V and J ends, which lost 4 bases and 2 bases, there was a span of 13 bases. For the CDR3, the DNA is TGCGCCAGCAGCCCAACGACAGGCACCTACGAGCAGTACTTC. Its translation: CASSPTTGTYEQYF.

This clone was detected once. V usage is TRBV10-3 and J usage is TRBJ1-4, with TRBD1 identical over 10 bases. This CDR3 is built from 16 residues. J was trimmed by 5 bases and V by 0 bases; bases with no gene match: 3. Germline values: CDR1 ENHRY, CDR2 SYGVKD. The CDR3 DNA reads TGTGCCATCAGTGAGTCGAAGGGACAGGGGAATGAAAAACTGTTTTTT. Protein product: CAISESKGQGNEKLFF.

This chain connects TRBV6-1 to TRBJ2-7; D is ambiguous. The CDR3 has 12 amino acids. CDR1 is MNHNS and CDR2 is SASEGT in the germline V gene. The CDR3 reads CNLGRLNYEQYF. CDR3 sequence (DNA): TGTAACCTTGGACGGCTAAACTACGAGCAGTACTTC.

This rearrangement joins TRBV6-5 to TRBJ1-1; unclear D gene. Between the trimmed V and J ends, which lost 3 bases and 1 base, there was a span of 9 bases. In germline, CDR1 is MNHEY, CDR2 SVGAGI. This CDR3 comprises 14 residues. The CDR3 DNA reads TGTGCCAGCAGTTATTTCGGAGCGAACACTGAAGCTTTCTTT. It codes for CASSYFGANTEAFF.

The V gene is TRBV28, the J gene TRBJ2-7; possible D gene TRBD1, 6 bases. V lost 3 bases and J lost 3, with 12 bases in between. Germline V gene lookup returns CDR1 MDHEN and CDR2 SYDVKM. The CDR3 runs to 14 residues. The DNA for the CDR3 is TGTGCCAGCAGTTTGACAGGCAACTTCTACGAGCAGTACTTC. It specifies CASSLTGNFYEQYF.

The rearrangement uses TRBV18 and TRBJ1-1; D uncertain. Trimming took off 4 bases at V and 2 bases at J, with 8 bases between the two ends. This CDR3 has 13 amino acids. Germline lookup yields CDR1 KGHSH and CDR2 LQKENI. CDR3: CASSRIQNTEAFF. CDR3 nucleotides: TGTGCCAGCTCACGGATACAAAACACTGAAGCTTTCTTT.

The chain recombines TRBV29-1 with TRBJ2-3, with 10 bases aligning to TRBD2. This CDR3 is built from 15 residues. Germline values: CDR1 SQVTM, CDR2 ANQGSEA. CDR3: CPDGRTSGTTDTQYF. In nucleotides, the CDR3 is TGCCCTGATGGGAGGACTAGCGGAACCACAGATACGCAGTATTTT.

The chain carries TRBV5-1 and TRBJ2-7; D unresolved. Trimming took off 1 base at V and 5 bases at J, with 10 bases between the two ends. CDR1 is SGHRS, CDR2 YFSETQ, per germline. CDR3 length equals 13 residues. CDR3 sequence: CASSLQGLNEQYF. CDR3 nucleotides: TGCGCCAGCAGCTTGCAAGGGCTCAACGAGCAGTACTTC.

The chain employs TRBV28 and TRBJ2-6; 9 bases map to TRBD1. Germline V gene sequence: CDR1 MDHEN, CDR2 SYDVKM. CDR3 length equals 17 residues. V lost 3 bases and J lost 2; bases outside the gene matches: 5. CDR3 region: CASSFDRGRPGANVLTF. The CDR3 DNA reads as TGTGCCAGCAGTTTCGACAGGGGGAGGCCTGGGGCCAACGTCCTGACTTTC.